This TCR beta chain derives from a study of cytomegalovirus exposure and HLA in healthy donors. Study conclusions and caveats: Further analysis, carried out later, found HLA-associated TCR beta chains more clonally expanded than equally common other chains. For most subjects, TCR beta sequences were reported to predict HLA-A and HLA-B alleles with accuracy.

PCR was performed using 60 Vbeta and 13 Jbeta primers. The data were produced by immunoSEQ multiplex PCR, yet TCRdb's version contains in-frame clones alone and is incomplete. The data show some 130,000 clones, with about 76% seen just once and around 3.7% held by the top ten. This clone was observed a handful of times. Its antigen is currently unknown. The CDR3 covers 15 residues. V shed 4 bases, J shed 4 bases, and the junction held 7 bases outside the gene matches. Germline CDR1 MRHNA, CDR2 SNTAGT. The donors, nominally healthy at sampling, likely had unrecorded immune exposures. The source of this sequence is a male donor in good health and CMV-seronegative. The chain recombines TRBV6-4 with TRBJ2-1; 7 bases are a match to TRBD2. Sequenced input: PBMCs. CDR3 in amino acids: CASSGGNSGYNEQFF. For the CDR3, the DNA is TGTGCCAGCAGTGGAGGCAATAGCGGGTACAATGAGCAGTTCTTC.